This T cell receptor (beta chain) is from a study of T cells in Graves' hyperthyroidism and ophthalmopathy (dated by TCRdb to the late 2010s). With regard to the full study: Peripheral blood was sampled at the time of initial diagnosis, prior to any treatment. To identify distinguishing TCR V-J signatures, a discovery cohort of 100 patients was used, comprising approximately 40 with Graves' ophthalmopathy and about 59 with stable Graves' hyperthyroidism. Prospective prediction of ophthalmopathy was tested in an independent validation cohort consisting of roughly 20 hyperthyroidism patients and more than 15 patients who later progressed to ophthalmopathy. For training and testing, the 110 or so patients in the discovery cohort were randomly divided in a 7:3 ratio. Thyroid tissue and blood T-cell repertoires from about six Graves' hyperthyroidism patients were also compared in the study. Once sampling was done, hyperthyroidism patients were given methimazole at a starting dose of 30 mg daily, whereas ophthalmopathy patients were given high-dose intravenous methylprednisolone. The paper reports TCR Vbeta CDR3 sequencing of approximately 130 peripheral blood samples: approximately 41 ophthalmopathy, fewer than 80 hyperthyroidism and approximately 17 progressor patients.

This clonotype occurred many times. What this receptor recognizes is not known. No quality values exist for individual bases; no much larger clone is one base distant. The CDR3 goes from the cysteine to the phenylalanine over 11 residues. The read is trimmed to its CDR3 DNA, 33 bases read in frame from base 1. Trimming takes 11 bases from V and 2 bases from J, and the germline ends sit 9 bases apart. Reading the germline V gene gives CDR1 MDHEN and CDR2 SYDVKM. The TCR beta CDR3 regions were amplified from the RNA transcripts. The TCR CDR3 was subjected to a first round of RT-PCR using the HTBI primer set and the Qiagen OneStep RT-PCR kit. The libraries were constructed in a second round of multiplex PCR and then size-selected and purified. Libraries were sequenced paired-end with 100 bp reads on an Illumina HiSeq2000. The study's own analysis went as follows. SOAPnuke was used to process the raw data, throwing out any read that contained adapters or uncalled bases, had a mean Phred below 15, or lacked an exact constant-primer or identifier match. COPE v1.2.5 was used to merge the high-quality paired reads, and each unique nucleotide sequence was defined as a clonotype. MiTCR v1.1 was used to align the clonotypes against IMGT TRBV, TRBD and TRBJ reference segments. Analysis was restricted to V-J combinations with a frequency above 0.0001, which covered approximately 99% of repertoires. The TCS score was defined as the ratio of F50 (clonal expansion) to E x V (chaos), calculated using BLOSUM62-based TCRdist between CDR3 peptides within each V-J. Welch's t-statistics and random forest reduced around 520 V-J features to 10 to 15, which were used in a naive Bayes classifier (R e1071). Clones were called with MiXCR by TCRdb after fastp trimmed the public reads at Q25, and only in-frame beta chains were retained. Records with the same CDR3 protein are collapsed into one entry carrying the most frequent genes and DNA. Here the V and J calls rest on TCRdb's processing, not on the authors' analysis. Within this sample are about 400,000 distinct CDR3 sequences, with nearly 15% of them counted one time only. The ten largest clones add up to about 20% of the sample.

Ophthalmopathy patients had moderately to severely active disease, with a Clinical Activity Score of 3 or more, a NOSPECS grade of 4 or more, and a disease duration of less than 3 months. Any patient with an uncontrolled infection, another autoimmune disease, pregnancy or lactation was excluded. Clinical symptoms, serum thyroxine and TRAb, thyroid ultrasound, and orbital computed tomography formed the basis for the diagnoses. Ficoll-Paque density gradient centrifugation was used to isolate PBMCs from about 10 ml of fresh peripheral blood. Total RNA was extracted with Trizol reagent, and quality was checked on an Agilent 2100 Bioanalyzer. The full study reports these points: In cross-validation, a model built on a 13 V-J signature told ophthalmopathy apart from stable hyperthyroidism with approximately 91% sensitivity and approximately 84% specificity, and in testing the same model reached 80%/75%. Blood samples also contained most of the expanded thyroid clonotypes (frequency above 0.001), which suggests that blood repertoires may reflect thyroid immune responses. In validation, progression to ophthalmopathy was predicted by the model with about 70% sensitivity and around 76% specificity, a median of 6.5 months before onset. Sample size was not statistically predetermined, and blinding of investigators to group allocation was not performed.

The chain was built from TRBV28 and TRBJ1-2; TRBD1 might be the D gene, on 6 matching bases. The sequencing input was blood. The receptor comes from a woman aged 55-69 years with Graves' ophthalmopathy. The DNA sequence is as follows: TGTGCCGAGGGGGGGAACTATGGCTACACCTTC. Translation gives CAEGGNYGYTF.